One and the same sample provided the 29 T cell receptor beta chains below, sequenced in a study of CD8+CD57+ T cells in acquired aplastic anemia. Genomic DNA acted as the template from which TCR beta VDJ combination and CDR3 sequence profiling were carried out. TCRdb re-called the reads with MiXCR, one entry per CDR3 protein. The sample lists about 130,000 distinct CDR3 sequences, 48% occurring once. The sample comprised sorted CD4+, CD8+, or CD8+CD57+ T cells (not recorded which) from PBMCs. These TCRs come from a human donor in good health, serving as a control.

The chain recombines TRBV20-1 with TRBJ2-1; weak D call: TRBD1 (7 bases). CDR1 is DFQATT, CDR2 SNEGSKA, per germline (reference sequence). CDR3 size: 15 residues. V was clipped by 2 bases and J by 9 bases, with 20 bases between them. CDR3 sequence: CSARIQGRRLVEQFF. CDR3 sequence (DNA): TGCAGTGCTAGAATACAGGGGAGGAGATTGGTTGAGCAGTTCTTC.

This chain connects TRBV26 to TRBJ2-3; whether TRBD2, the table's D call, matches the DNA was not checked. TRBV26 is a recognized pseudogene. The CDR3 covers 16 residues. As DNA, the CDR3 is TGTGCCAGCAGCCTAAACAGCGGGGGGAGCACAGATACGCAGTATTTT. Amino acids: CASSLNSGGSTDTQYF.

The chain links TRBV20-1 to TRBJ1-1; TRBD1 agrees at 7 bases. The germline CDR1 and CDR2 sequences are DFQATT and SNEGSKA (reference sequence). The CDR3 runs 17 residues. Germline trimming cut 1 base from V and 1 base from J; bases unmatched to any gene: 12. CDR3 loop: CSARGDGQENPNTEAFF. The CDR3 nucleotides are TGCAGTGCTAGAGGGGACGGACAGGAAAATCCGAACACTGAAGCTTTCTTT.

Comments on this clonotype: A much larger clone differs from this one at a single base, so this may be a read error. Since the CDR3 does not end with the conserved phenylalanine or tryptophan, this likely comes from a read error. This sequence joins TRBV6-6 and TRBJ2-7, with D unclear. In germline, CDR1 is MNHNY, CDR2 SVGAGI (reference sequence). The V and J ends lost 4 bases and 5 bases respectively, with 3 bases between them. The CDR3 covers 10 residues. The CDR3 spells CASSSHEQYS. For the CDR3, the DNA is TGTGCCAGCAGTTCCCACGAGCAGTACTCC.

The chain is built from TRBV7-9 and TRBJ1-5, with unresolved D. Germline assignment: CDR1 SEHNR and CDR2 FQNEAQ (reference sequence). Trimming shortened V by 1 base and J by 9 bases, and 13 bases separated the two germline ends. This CDR3 is 14 amino acids long. The CDR3 sequence: CASSLGTGGVPQHF. Here the CDR3 DNA reads TGTGCCAGCAGCTTAGGGACGGGCGGGGTGCCCCAGCATTTT.

Comments on this clonotype: Being one base from a much bigger clone, this may be a read error. V and J are TRBV6-1 and TRBJ2-5; 7 bases line up with TRBD2. Unmatched junction bases numbered 11, after V lost 6 bases and J lost 4 bases. This CDR3 spans 15 amino acids. CDR1 is MNHNS, CDR2 SASEGT, per germline. CDR3 in amino acids: CASSPGRDPLETQYF. The CDR3 DNA sequence: TGTGCCAGCAGCCCAGGGAGGGACCCTTTAGAGACCCAGTACTTC.

The chain recombines TRBV7-6 with TRBJ1-6; 7 nucleotides line up with TRBD1. There are 15 residues in the CDR3. Losses at the gene ends were 8 bases for V and 10 bases for J; bases not matched to a gene: 14. Germline V gene data show CDR1 as SGHVS and CDR2 as FNYEAQ. Here the CDR3 reads CASGTGQAWNSPLHF. The DNA for the CDR3 is TGTGCCAGCGGCACAGGACAGGCCTGGAACTCACCCCTCCACTTT.

This clonotype was seen at least ten times. The V call is TRBV4-1, the J call TRBJ1-2; 8 bases align to TRBD1. This CDR3 region has 16 residues. Germline CDR1 reads MGHRA; CDR2 reads YSYEKL. Trimming took 2 bases from V and 5 from J; bases not matched to a gene: 10. The CDR3 here is CASSQPRQGTGYGYTF. The CDR3 DNA reads TGCGCCAGCAGCCAACCACGACAGGGGACGGGATATGGCTACACCTTC.

The chain couples TRBV10-2 to TRBJ1-6; D is uncertain. Germline-derived CDR1 and CDR2 are WSHSY and SAAADI. V was clipped by 3 bases and J by 10 bases, with 4 bases between them. The CDR3 runs 11 residues. The CDR3 loop reads CASSDQSPLHF. CDR3 coding DNA: TGCGCCAGCAGTGATCAATCACCCCTCCACTTT.

This sequence joins TRBV10-1 and TRBJ2-5; tentatively, D is TRBD1 or TRBD2 (5 bases each). The CDR3 has 16 residues. Germline lookup yields CDR1 WNHNN and CDR2 SYGVQD (reference sequence). Trimming removed 0 bases from V and 2 bases from J, with 13 bases in between. CDR3 amino acids: CASSESPGRLQETQYF. As DNA, the CDR3 is TGCGCCAGCAGTGAGTCGCCGGGACGGCTACAAGAGACCCAGTACTTC.

This clonotype was seen ten or more times. The DNA of the CDR3 is TGTGCCAGCAGCTTTTTGGGGAGGGAAGAAAAACTGTTTTTT. It translates to CASSFLGREEKLFF. The chain carries TRBV11-2 and TRBJ1-4; D is uncertain. In germline, CDR1 is SGHAT, CDR2 FQNNGV. CDR3 length: 14 residues. V was trimmed by 3 bases and J by 8 bases, leaving 13 bases between them.

This clonotype was counted at least ten times. CDR3 in amino acids: CASSLAQVSGNTIYF. The CDR3 DNA is TGTGCCAGCAGCTTAGCCCAAGTCTCTGGAAACACCATATATTTT. The chain combines TRBV7-2 with TRBJ1-3; D is uncertain. This CDR3 is built from 15 residues. Trimming removed 0 bases at V and 0 bases at J, with 6 bases between. Germline assignment: CDR1 SGHTA and CDR2 FQGNSA.

This clonotype has a handful of counts. The rearrangement uses TRBV19 and TRBJ2-7; 8 bases are shared with TRBD1. Trimming at V came to 5 bases and at J to 3 bases, leaving 3 bases not matched to a gene. Germline assignment: CDR1 LNHDA and CDR2 SQIVND (reference sequence). The CDR3 covers 13 residues. CDR3 sequence: CASSGTGDYEQYF. The CDR3 bases are TGTGCCAGTAGTGGGACAGGAGACTACGAGCAGTACTTC.

The chain employs TRBV7-9 and TRBJ1-2; 7 bases line up with TRBD1. Per germline, CDR1 SEHNR and CDR2 FQNEAQ (reference sequence). V lost 4 bases to trimming and J lost 4 bases; unmatched junction nucleotides: 3. The CDR3 is made up of 13 amino acids. CDR3 nucleotide sequence: TGTGCCAGCAGCTACCGGGACAGCTATGGCTACACCTTC. Residues: CASSYRDSYGYTF. Full variable domain (missing parts from reference TRBV7-9 and TRBJ1-2): DTGVSQNPRHKITKRGQNVTFRCDPISEHNRLYWYRQTLGQGPEFLTYFQNEAQLEKSRLLSDRFSAERPKGSFSTLEIQRTEQGDSAMYLCASSYRDSYGYTFGSGTRLTVV.

This clonotype was seen many times. The rearrangement joins TRBV12-3 or TRBV12-4 to TRBJ1-3; perhaps TRBD1 as D (5 bases). CDR3 length: 14 amino acids. Trimming shortened V by 3 bases and J by 2 bases, and 8 bases separated the two germline ends. CDR3 loop: CASSFPGTGNTIYF. As DNA, the CDR3 is TGTGCCAGCAGTTTCCCAGGGACTGGAAACACCATATATTTT.

In its sample, this clonotype was seen a few times. This chain links TRBV10-3 with TRBJ2-7, with TRBD1 matching over 7 bases. In germline, CDR1 is ENHRY, CDR2 SYGVKD. V lost 3 bases and J lost 1; bases outside the gene matches: 12. The CDR3 sequence is 17 residues long. CDR3 coding DNA: TGTGCCATCAGTGACCCGAGCACAGGGGAAACATCCTACGAGCAGTACTTC. Amino acids: CAISDPSTGETSYEQYF.

This clonotype was seen ten or more times. The rearrangement joins TRBV11-1 to TRBJ2-7; D unresolved. The CDR3 is made up of 11 amino acids. The V gene lost 4 bases and the J gene lost 7 bases, with 8 bases spanning the gap. Germline values: CDR1 SGHAT, CDR2 FQDESV (reference sequence). The CDR3 is CASSYHYEQYF. CDR3 nucleotide sequence: TGTGCCAGCAGCTACCATTATGAGCAGTACTTC.

The chain recombines TRBV12-3 or TRBV12-4 with TRBJ1-3; D is perhaps TRBD1 (6 bases). Trimming cost V 4 bases and J 4 bases, with 8 bases left between them. The CDR3 contains 13 residues. The CDR3 bases are TGTGCCAGCAGTTGGGGGCTCGGAAACACCATATATTTT. The encoded protein is CASSWGLGNTIYF.

This clonotype appeared many times. J is TRBJ2-1 and V is TRBV2, with 10 nucleotides matching TRBD1. The CDR3 has 13 residues. Germline values: CDR1 SNHLY, CDR2 FYNNEI. The V gene end was trimmed by 7 bases and the J gene end by 8 bases; junction bases not matched to a gene: 5. Here the CDR3 reads CASMGQGRDEQFF. The CDR3 DNA follows: TGTGCCAGCATGGGACAGGGGAGGGATGAGCAGTTCTTC.

The chain is built from TRBV18 and TRBJ2-2, with D unclear. V lost 3 bases and J 0 bases, leaving 8 bases between the germline ends. Germline loops: CDR1 KGHSH, CDR2 LQKENI. This CDR3 is 15 amino acids long. CDR3 sequence: CASSPSGANTGELFF. CDR3 DNA sequence: TGTGCCAGCTCACCGTCGGGCGCGAACACCGGGGAGCTGTTTTTT.

V is TRBV2 and J is TRBJ2-3; D is perhaps TRBD2 (6 bases). The V gene lost 4 bases and the J gene lost 2 bases, with 7 bases spanning the gap. Germline-derived CDR1 and CDR2 are SNHLY and FYNNEI. The CDR3 runs 13 residues. The CDR3: CASSGDFTDTQYF. CDR3 bases: TGTGCCAGCAGTGGGGACTTCACAGATACGCAGTATTTT.

V usage is TRBV20-1 and J usage is TRBJ1-2, with 9 bases lining up with TRBD1. Germline values: CDR1 DFQATT, CDR2 SNEGSKA (reference sequence). The CDR3 covers 12 residues. The trim removed 5 bases at V and 5 bases at J, leaving 3 bases unmatched. The DNA for the CDR3 is TGCAGTGCTGTGGGACAGGGTTATGGCTACACCTTC. Translation: CSAVGQGYGYTF.

This clonotype has just a few counts. The chain recombines TRBV7-6 with TRBJ1-6, with 7 bases aligning to TRBD1. The junction had 9 bases not matched to a gene; V was cut back by 5 bases and J by 8 bases. The CDR3 is 15 amino acids. Germline CDR1 is SGHVS and CDR2 is FNYEAQ. The CDR3 region has the DNA TGTGCCAGCAGCATAGGACAGGTTGGGGATTCACCCCTCCACTTT. Protein product: CASSIGQVGDSPLHF.

The J gene is TRBJ1-5, the V gene TRBV19; 7 bases map to TRBD1. CDR1 is LNHDA, CDR2 SQIVND, per germline (reference sequence). After removal of 8 bases from V and 4 bases from J, the junction contained 11 bases not matched to a gene. The CDR3 has 15 residues. CDR3 loop: CASGDQQGPNQPQHF. DNA for the CDR3: TGTGCCAGTGGTGACCAACAGGGGCCGAATCAGCCCCAGCATTTT.

The gene calls are TRBV5-1 and TRBJ1-6; D unresolved. V was trimmed by 0 bases and J by 8 bases, leaving 9 bases between them. The CDR3 sequence is 14 residues long. Per the germline V gene, CDR1 is SGHRS and CDR2 is YFSETQ. CDR3: CASSLGLGDSPLHF. CDR3 coding DNA: TGCGCCAGCAGCTTGGGACTGGGAGATTCACCCCTCCACTTT.

This clonotype occurred many times. The V call is TRBV19, the J call TRBJ1-5, with a weak D call TRBD1 (5 bases). Trimming left V 1 base short and J 2 bases short, with 12 bases between. Germline V CDR1 and CDR2: LNHDA, SQIVND (reference sequence). CDR3 size: 16 residues. CDR3 bases: TGTGCCAGTAGTATAGGGGGGGGAATCGGCAATCAGCCCCAGCATTTT. Its translation is CASSIGGGIGNQPQHF.

J is TRBJ2-7 and V is TRBV2; D may be TRBD1 (6 bases). V was shortened by 7 bases and J by 4 bases, with 17 bases between the two germline ends. Germline V gene data show CDR1 as SNHLY and CDR2 as FYNNEI. The CDR3 runs to 14 residues. The CDR3 DNA reads as TGTGCCAGCACGGGGACACAAACAGAATACGAGCAGTACTTC. Protein product: CASTGTQTEYEQYF.

The table lists this clonotype with many counts. This chain uses TRBV9 with TRBJ2-2; perhaps TRBD1 as D (6 bases). Germline values: CDR1 SGDLS, CDR2 YYNGEE. The CDR3 covers 14 residues. Between the trimmed V and J ends, which lost 3 bases and 1 base, there was a span of 7 bases. The CDR3 region is CASSAGQNTGELFF. CDR3 DNA: TGTGCCAGCAGCGCGGGACAGAACACCGGGGAGCTGTTTTTT.

This clonotype has at least ten counts. The chain carries TRBV7-2 and TRBJ2-2; D is perhaps TRBD1 or TRBD2 (6 bases each). CDR3 length: 13 amino acids. Trimming cost V 6 bases and J 5 bases, with 10 bases left between them. Germline V gene sequence: CDR1 SGHTA, CDR2 FQGNSA. The DNA of the CDR3 is TGTGCCAGCAGGGGGGGCCGGACCGGGGAGCTGTTTTTT. Encoded protein: CASRGGRTGELFF. Full variable domain (missing parts from reference TRBV7-2 and TRBJ2-2): GAGVSQSPSNKVTEKGKDVELRCDPISGHTALYWYRQSLGQGLEFLIYFQGNSAPDKSGLPSDRFSAERTGGSVSTLTIQRTQQEDSAVYLCASRGGRTGELFFGEGSRLTVL.